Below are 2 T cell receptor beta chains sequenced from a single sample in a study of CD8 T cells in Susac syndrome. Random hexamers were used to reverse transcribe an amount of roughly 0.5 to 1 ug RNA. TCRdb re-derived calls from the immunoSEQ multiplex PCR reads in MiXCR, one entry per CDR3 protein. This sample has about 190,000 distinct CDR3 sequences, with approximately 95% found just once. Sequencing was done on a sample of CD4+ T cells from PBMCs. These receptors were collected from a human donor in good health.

The CDR3: CASSVDQGNTQYF. The CDR3 nucleotides read TGTGCCAGCAGCGTAGATCAGGGGAATACGCAGTATTTT. The chain is built from TRBV9 and TRBJ2-3; weak D call: TRBD1 (6 bases). The ends were cut back, 0 bases at V and 7 bases at J, with 9 bases in the middle. Germline CDR1 is SGDLS and CDR2 is YYNGEE. This CDR3 spans 13 amino acids.

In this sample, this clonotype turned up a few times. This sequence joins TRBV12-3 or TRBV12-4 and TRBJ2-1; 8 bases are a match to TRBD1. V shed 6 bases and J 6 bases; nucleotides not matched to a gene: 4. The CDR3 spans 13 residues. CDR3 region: CASSRDRSNEQFF. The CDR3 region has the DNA TGTGCCAGCAGCCGGGACAGGAGCAATGAGCAGTTCTTC.